Following are 14 T cell receptor beta chains from one sample sequenced in a study of blood T cell repertoires in COVID-19. The assay was immunoSEQ multiplex PCR, and TCRdb's table has in-frame clones only and misses some. The sample has 90,000 to 120,000 clones, approximately 90% seen once. Source material: peripheral blood. These receptors all come from a man between 45 and 60 years old with active or convalescent COVID-19.

V and J are TRBV6-1 and TRBJ2-5; a weak D match, TRBD2 (5 bases). Trimming left V 3 bases short and J 8 bases short, with 16 bases between. This CDR3 contains 14 residues. The germline V gene encodes CDR1 MNHNS and CDR2 SASEGT. For the CDR3, the DNA is TGTGCCAGCAGTGAGGCGGGTTCTGATGGCACCCAGTACTTC. Its protein product is CASSEAGSDGTQYF.

CDR3 nucleotide sequence: TGTGCCAGCAGCCCAACTAGGGACAGGGCGGATTCTTTGGGTGAAGCTTTCTTT. It specifies CASSPTRDRADSLGEAFF. The V call is TRBV11-2, the J call TRBJ1-1, with TRBD1 matching 9 bases. CDR3 length equals 18 residues. Losses at the gene ends were 5 bases for V and 7 bases for J; bases not matched to a gene: 20. Germline CDR1 and CDR2: SGHAT and FQNNGV.

The J gene is TRBJ2-1, the V gene TRBV9; 8 bases are shared with TRBD2. CDR1 SGDLS and CDR2 YYNGEE come from the germline V gene. This CDR3 region has 16 residues. V lost 0 bases, J lost 1 base, and 3 bases stayed unmatched. The CDR3 loop reads CASSVGGGRSYNEQFF. CDR3 nucleotide sequence: TGTGCCAGCAGCGTAGGCGGCGGGAGGTCCTACAATGAGCAGTTCTTC.

J is TRBJ1-1 and V is TRBV29-1; D unclear. CDR1 SQVTM and CDR2 ANQGSEA come from the germline V gene. The CDR3 runs 13 residues. Trimming removed 1 base from V and 1 base from J, with 7 bases in between. The CDR3 nucleotides read TGCAGCGTTGAAGTGGTCAGGAACACTGAAGCTTTCTTT. Translation: CSVEVVRNTEAFF.

The chain links TRBV10-3 to TRBJ2-3; the D gene is possibly TRBD1 (5 bases). This CDR3 comprises 14 residues. In germline, CDR1 is ENHRY, CDR2 SYGVKD. Trimming cost V 0 bases and J 1 base, with 5 bases left between them. Here the CDR3 reads CAISESTGTDTQYF. The DNA for the CDR3 is TGTGCCATCAGTGAGTCGACAGGCACAGATACGCAGTATTTT.

The gene calls are TRBV28 and TRBJ2-1, with TRBD2 matching 7 bases. Germline V gene sequence: CDR1 MDHEN, CDR2 SYDVKM. After removal of 3 bases from V and 5 bases from J, the junction contained 7 bases not matched to a gene. The CDR3 covers 15 residues. The CDR3 protein is CASSFSSGAHNEQFF. For the CDR3, the DNA is TGTGCCAGCAGTTTTTCGAGCGGGGCCCACAATGAGCAGTTCTTC.

The rearrangement uses TRBV11-3 and TRBJ2-1, with 9 bases lining up with TRBD2. The CDR3 consists of 18 residues. Germline V gene lookup returns CDR1 SGHNT and CDR2 YENEEA. The V and J ends lost 4 bases and 2 bases, in that order; junction bases with no gene match: 12. CDR3 in DNA: TGTGCCAGCAGCTCGGACCCCTACCTAGCGGGACCCTACAATGAGCAGTTCTTC. Translated, it gives CASSSDPYLAGPYNEQFF.

The chain is built from TRBV19 and TRBJ2-1, with TRBD1 matching 10 bases. This CDR3 comprises 12 residues. In germline, CDR1 is LNHDA, CDR2 SQIVND (reference sequence). The trim removed 3 bases at V and 12 bases at J, leaving 2 bases unmatched. Here the CDR3 reads CASSMRTGGQFF. DNA of the CDR3: TGTGCCAGTAGTATGAGGACAGGGGGGCAGTTCTTC.

This clone was recorded only once. The chain uses TRBV25-1 and TRBJ2-3, with a weak D call TRBD1 (6 bases). The CDR3 extends over 14 amino acids. V gave up 2 bases and J gave up 8 bases, with 14 bases separating them. In germline, CDR1 is MGHDK, CDR2 SYGVNS. The CDR3 spells CASSEGFTGLTQYF. Written as DNA, the CDR3 is TGTGCCAGCAGTGAAGGGTTTACAGGGCTTACGCAGTATTTT.

The genes are TRBV7-9 and TRBJ2-7; the match to TRBD1 covers 7 bases. This CDR3 is built from 15 residues. V dropped 3 bases and J dropped 1; count of bases not matched to a gene: 6. Germline loops: CDR1 SEHNR, CDR2 FQNEAQ (reference sequence). CDR3 loop: CASSLLQGESYEQYF. The CDR3 DNA reads as TGTGCCAGCAGCTTGTTGCAGGGGGAGTCCTACGAGCAGTACTTC.

The chain joins TRBV11-3 to TRBJ2-1; TRBD2 might be the D (6 bases). Trimming removed 2 bases from V and 10 bases from J, with 12 bases in between. Germline loops: CDR1 SGHNT, CDR2 YENEEA. The CDR3 covers 13 residues. CDR3: CASSLIPGAEQFF. CDR3 sequence (DNA): TGTGCCAGCAGCTTAATCCCGGGAGCCGAGCAGTTCTTC. Full variable domain (missing parts from reference TRBV11-3 and TRBJ2-1): EAGVVQSPRYKIIEKKQPVAFWCNPISGHNTLYWYLQNLGQGPELLIRYENEEAVDDSQLPKDRFSAERLKGVDSTLKIQPAELGDSAVYLCASSLIPGAEQFFGPGTRLTVL.

This clone came up once. The V and J genes are TRBV6-1 and TRBJ1-6, with unresolved D. There are 15 residues in the CDR3. Deletions cut 1 base from V and 10 bases from J, with 14 bases between. CDR1 MNHNS and CDR2 SASEGT come from the germline V gene. CDR3 loop: CASSEEVEGASPLHF. In DNA form, the CDR3 reads TGTGCCAGCAGTGAAGAGGTAGAGGGAGCATCACCCCTCCACTTT.

V is TRBV4-1 and J is TRBJ2-2; no definite D call. This CDR3 has 14 residues. Per germline, CDR1 MGHRA and CDR2 YSYEKL. With 1 base removed from V and 6 bases from J, the gap between germline ends came to 9 bases. CDR3 in DNA: TGCGCCAGCAGCCAAGGTAGAGTGGCCGGGGAGCTGTTTTTT. Its protein product is CASSQGRVAGELFF.

This clone was observed a few times. This chain connects TRBV3-1 (or the pseudogene TRBV3-2) to TRBJ2-2; 14 nucleotides align to TRBD2. Per germline, CDR1 LGHDT and CDR2 YNNKEL (reference sequence). This CDR3 is 18 amino acids long. V lost 8 bases and J lost 4; bases outside the gene matches: 12. The CDR3 region is CASDTGTSGRFGTGELFF. The DNA for the CDR3 is TGTGCCAGCGATACCGGGACTAGCGGGAGATTTGGCACCGGGGAGCTGTTTTTT.